This T cell receptor (beta chain) was sequenced for a study of blood T cell repertoires in COVID-19. Turning to the study itself: Donors in the United States, Italy and Spain gave samples during acute or convalescent COVID-19. PBMCs, B-cell-depleted T cells, or T cells were the source of the cDNA or gDNA that made up the material.

This clone was counted a single time. Germline values: CDR1 SGHKS, CDR2 YYEKEE (reference sequence). The ends were cut back, 3 bases at V and 4 bases at J, with 11 bases in the middle. The CDR3 runs to 14 residues. Sequencing was performed with immunoSEQ multiplex PCR; in TCRdb, only in-frame clones are kept and a portion is missing. The sample records roughly 440,000 clones, roughly 88% being singletons. The TCR was taken from a woman between 45 and 65 years old with COVID-19, enrolled during active disease. The rearrangement joins TRBV5-5 to TRBJ1-5, with D tentatively TRBD1 (5 bases). Material for sequencing was peripheral blood. The CDR3 bases are TGTGCCAGCAGCTCGGGACTGTTGAATCAGCCCCAGCATTTT. This sequence encodes CASSSGLLNQPQHF. Full variable domain (rest looked up from reference TRBV5-5 and TRBJ1-5): DAGVTQSPTHLIKTRGQQVTLRCSPISGHKSVSWYQQVLGQGPQFIFQYYEKEERGRGNFPDRFSARQFPNYSSELNVNALLLGDSALYLCASSSGLLNQPQHFGDGTRLSIL.